This T cell receptor beta chain was profiled in a study of cytomegalovirus exposure and HLA in healthy donors. Study information: Of the donors genotyped, several hundred in all, 65% to 90% fell in the Caucasian-associated ancestry cluster. Overall study results and limits: A classifier reportedly called cytomegalovirus status with high sensitivity and specificity. In a later analysis, V- and J-gene trimming of beta chains associated with a DCLRE1C missense variant, replicated independently.

60 Vbeta and 13 Jbeta primers were used in PCR. The method was immunoSEQ multiplex PCR; TCRdb's version includes in-frame clones alone and lacks a portion of them. This sample has under 130,000 clones, with about 80% found just once. With 2 bases clipped from V and 6 bases from J, the junction kept 7 bases outside the gene matches. Germline assignment: CDR1 MNHNY and CDR2 SVGAGI (reference sequence). The CDR3 totals 15 residues. Remarks on this clone: Antigen unknown.

Sequencing input: PBMCs. The receptor was isolated from a woman in her thirties or forties in good health and CMV-seronegative. J is TRBJ2-7 and V is TRBV6-6, with 10 bases lining up with TRBD1. The CDR3 DNA reads TGTGCCAGCAGTTACCCAACCGGGACAGGGGCCGAGCAGTACTTC. Translation: CASSYPTGTGAEQYF.